Each of the 16 T cell receptor beta chains below was sequenced from the same sample in a study of human T cells and chemical hapten exposure. The sample's time point: pre-sensitization, week 0. Treatment indicated: therapeutic diphenylcyclopropenone sensitization with weekly scalp DPC. The starting material, unfractionated whole blood, was used for total RNA extraction. TCRdb redid the calling of the RACE reads with MiXCR, one entry per CDR3 protein. The data hold approximately 50,000 distinct CDR3 sequences, with roughly a tenth observed a single time. The specimen was whole blood, collected in connection with sensitization to the hapten diphenylcyclopropenone (DPC). The source of these receptors is a woman between 25 and 40 years old with alopecia areata. Some clones in this sample may be carry-over from other donors' samples.

This clonotype was observed a few times. CDR3 amino acids: CASRTGGATDTQYF. The DNA for the CDR3 is TGTGCCAGCAGAACGGGGGGGGCGACAGATACGCAGTATTTT. The chain joins TRBV28 to TRBJ2-3, with 8 bases matching TRBD2. With 6 bases clipped from V and 3 bases from J, the junction kept 5 bases outside the gene matches. The germline V gene encodes CDR1 MDHEN and CDR2 SYDVKM. The CDR3 has 14 amino acids.

This clonotype was detected many times. This chain connects TRBV4-3 to TRBJ1-2; D call uncertain. Germline-derived CDR1 and CDR2 are LGHNA and YSLEER. Trimming pared 0 bases from V and 4 bases from J, leaving 12 bases between. The CDR3 loop spans 15 amino acids. The CDR3: CASSQDHGVGYGYTF. CDR3 nucleotide sequence: TGCGCCAGCAGCCAAGATCACGGGGTCGGCTATGGCTACACCTTC.

This clonotype has just a few counts. The rearrangement uses TRBV7-3 and TRBJ2-2, with D possibly being TRBD1 or TRBD2 (5 bases each). Germline CDR1 and CDR2: SGHTA and FQGTGA. V was shortened by 5 bases and J by 7 bases, with 11 bases between the two germline ends. The CDR3 is 13 amino acids. The CDR3 DNA is TGTGCCAGCAGCATCCGTGGGGGCGGGGAGCTGTTTTTT. Translating it yields CASSIRGGGELFF.

This clonotype was counted at least ten times. The V call is TRBV7-9, the J call TRBJ1-1; 7 nucleotides agree with TRBD1. Germline-derived CDR1 and CDR2 are SEHNR and FQNEAQ (reference sequence). The CDR3 is 14 amino acids. J gave up 3 bases and V 4 bases, and 5 bases lay outside the gene matches. The CDR3 nucleotides are TGTGCCAGCAGCTCGACAGGGCGGGACACTGAAGCTTTCTTT. Translating gives CASSSTGRDTEAFF.

This clonotype was seen at least ten times. V is TRBV7-9 and J is TRBJ2-3, with TRBD1 matching 12 bases. This CDR3 comprises 15 residues. V dropped 5 bases and J dropped 6; count of bases not matched to a gene: 6. Germline CDR1 and CDR2: SEHNR and FQNEAQ (reference sequence). The CDR3 sequence is CASSPGDRGRDTQYF. The DNA for the CDR3 is TGTGCCAGCAGCCCCGGGGACAGGGGGCGTGATACGCAGTATTTT.

This clonotype was observed a handful of times. This sequence joins TRBV3-1 and TRBJ1-5, with D perhaps matching TRBD1 (5 bases). With 5 bases removed from V and 0 bases from J, the gap between germline ends came to 8 bases. The CDR3 spans 14 residues. CDR1 is LGHDT, CDR2 YNNKEL, per germline (reference sequence). CDR3 bases: TGTGCCAGCAGCGACGGACATAGCAATCAGCCCCAGCATTTT. Encoded protein: CASSDGHSNQPQHF.

In this sample, this clonotype turned up many times. The genes are TRBV12-3 or TRBV12-4 and TRBJ2-1; no clear D gene. This CDR3 is 11 amino acids long. V lost 6 bases and J 7 bases, leaving 7 bases between the germline ends. This chain's CDR3 is CASRYGNEQFF. The CDR3, as DNA: TGTGCCAGCAGATACGGGAATGAGCAGTTCTTC.

This clonotype has ten or more counts. The rearrangement links TRBV29-1 to TRBJ1-1; D is uncertain. V was clipped by 3 bases and J by 0 bases, with 8 bases between them. Germline assignment: CDR1 SQVTM and CDR2 ANQGSEA. The CDR3 extends over 13 amino acids. This chain's CDR3 is CSVESGVNTEAFF. The DNA of the CDR3 is TGCAGCGTTGAGTCCGGGGTGAACACTGAAGCTTTCTTT.

This clonotype was detected only a few times. The chain recombines TRBV5-1 with TRBJ2-7; D could derive from TRBD1 or TRBD2 (5 bases each). CDR3 size: 15 residues. V shed 1 base and J shed 3 bases, with 14 bases lying between them. From germline, CDR1 is SGHRS and CDR2 YFSETQ. The CDR3 region has the DNA TGCGCCAGCAGCTTGACGTGGGGCCGGGGCTACGAGCAGTACTTC. Its translation is CASSLTWGRGYEQYF.

This clonotype was picked up a small number of times. The chain has TRBV7-8 and TRBJ2-2, with TRBD2 matching 7 bases. This CDR3 comprises 17 residues. J gave up 0 bases and V 3 bases, and 7 bases lay outside the gene matches. Germline assignment: CDR1 SGHVS and CDR2 FQNEAQ. The DNA of the CDR3 is TGTGCCAGCAGCTTCGTCCGCGGGGGAGCGAACACCGGGGAGCTGTTTTTT. Translation gives CASSFVRGGANTGELFF.

There are many counts of this clonotype. This rearrangement joins TRBV7-9 to TRBJ1-6; D unclear. CDR1 SEHNR and CDR2 FQNEAQ come from the germline V gene (reference sequence). This CDR3 has 14 amino acids. V shed 3 bases and J shed 9 bases, with 12 bases lying between them. CDR3 nucleotide sequence: TGTGCCAGCAGCTTCGACCGATCGCCTTCACCCCTCCACTTT. Translating it yields CASSFDRSPSPLHF. Together with reference TRBV7-9 and TRBJ1-6, the CDR3 gives the full variable domain: DTGVSQNPRHKITKRGQNVTFRCDPISEHNRLYWYRQTLGQGPEFLTYFQNEAQLEKSRLLSDRFSAERPKGSFSTLEIQRTEQGDSAMYLCASSFDRSPSPLHFGNGTRLTVT.

This clonotype was counted many times. CDR3 in amino acids: CASSLAGGRTDTQYF. CDR3 DNA sequence: TGTGCCAGCAGCTTAGCGGGGGGCCGCACAGATACGCAGTATTTT. The chain combines TRBV7-2 with TRBJ2-3; D possibly matches TRBD1 or TRBD2 (6 bases each). The CDR3 runs to 15 residues. CDR1 is SGHTA, CDR2 FQGNSA, per germline. V lost 0 bases, J lost 1 base, and 8 bases lay in between.

This clonotype showed up just a few times. This chain joins TRBV25-1 and TRBJ2-3, with D possibly matching TRBD2 (7 bases). Germline CDR1 and CDR2: MGHDK and SYGVNS. This CDR3 has 13 residues. V lost 8 bases, J lost 4 bases, and 13 bases lay in between. The CDR3 sequence is CASGGAAADTQYF. For the CDR3, the DNA is TGTGCCAGCGGGGGGGCGGCAGCAGATACGCAGTATTTT.

This rearrangement joins TRBV19 to TRBJ2-1; 9 bases agree with TRBD2. The CDR3 covers 13 residues. With 4 bases clipped from V and 8 bases from J, the junction kept 3 bases outside the gene matches. Germline V gives CDR1 LNHDA, CDR2 SQIVND (reference sequence). The CDR3 DNA is TGTGCCAGTAGTAGCGGGGGGGCTGATGAGCAGTTCTTC. Translating gives CASSSGGADEQFF.

This clonotype was detected only a few times. The chain carries TRBV7-8 and TRBJ2-7, with 13 bases fitting TRBD2. CDR1 is SGHVS and CDR2 is FQNEAQ in the germline V gene. Trimming cost V 5 bases and J 6 bases; bases outside gene matches: 7. The CDR3 is made up of 15 amino acids. The CDR3 DNA is TGTGCCAGCAGCCAAGGGACTAGCGGGGCGCTCGAGCAGTACTTC. Its translation: CASSQGTSGALEQYF.

This chain connects TRBV5-1 to TRBJ2-5; the D gene is possibly TRBD1 (6 bases). This CDR3 is built from 15 residues. Looked up from germline, CDR1 is SGHRS and CDR2 is YFSETQ. V lost 1 base and J 2 bases, leaving 12 bases between the germline ends. CDR3: CASSLSTTGQETQYF. The CDR3 DNA reads TGCGCCAGCAGCTTGAGTACGACAGGACAAGAGACCCAGTACTTC.